The 21 T cell receptor beta chains below were found in one sample sequenced in a study of graft-versus-host responses after intestinal transplantation. This table comes from immunoSEQ multiplex PCR, and its TCRdb copy is limited to in-frame clones, with some not included. The sample shows about 35,000 clones, 90% to 95% of them seen only once. The sample here was PBMCs, taken 16 days after intestinal transplant. The receptors derive from a human patient who received an intestinal transplant, so some T cells may come from the graft donor.

Comment on this clone: Sequence at one end of the junction differs from germline and may be a read error. This rearrangement joins TRBV15 to TRBJ2-7; the match to TRBD1 covers 9 bases. This CDR3 has 11 residues. In germline, CDR1 is LNHNV, CDR2 YYDKDF (reference sequence). CDR3 region: CATTWRDRAIF. CDR3 DNA: TGTGCCACCACCTGGCGGGACAGGGCGATCTTC.

The rearrangement joins TRBV6-5 to TRBJ2-1; 8 nucleotides match TRBD2. V was clipped by 5 bases and J by 10 bases; unmatched bases: 10. Per germline, CDR1 MNHEY and CDR2 SVGAGI. The CDR3 length is 14 residues. As DNA, the CDR3 is TGTGCCAGCAGTCCGGGACTAGGGCCCTACGAGCAGTTCTTC. It yields the protein CASSPGLGPYEQFF.

The J gene is TRBJ2-7, the V gene TRBV6-1, with no clear D. The CDR3 extends over 12 amino acids. V gave up 5 bases and J gave up 11 bases, with 16 bases separating them. Germline V gives CDR1 MNHNS, CDR2 SASEGT. The CDR3 region is CASSPLLDQKYF. The CDR3 DNA is TGTGCCAGCAGTCCCCTTTTGGACCAGAAGTACTTC.

This sequence joins TRBV7-2 and TRBJ2-7, with unresolved D. The germline gives CDR1 SGHTA, CDR2 FQGNSA. Between the trimmed V and J ends, which lost 2 bases and 1 base, there was a span of 12 bases. The CDR3 sequence is 15 residues long. CDR3 DNA sequence: TGTGCCAGCAGCTTATATATGGGCCCTTCCTACGAGCAGTACTTC. This translates into CASSLYMGPSYEQYF.

This clone was seen just once. This chain joins TRBV19 and TRBJ2-7, with TRBD2 identical over 11 bases. The CDR3 contains 13 residues. Germline V gives CDR1 LNHDA, CDR2 SQIVND (reference sequence). Unmatched junction bases numbered 3, after V lost 6 bases and J lost 5 bases. The CDR3 nucleotides are TGTGCCAGTAGACTAGCGGGAGCGAACGAGCAGTACTTC. It is translated as CASRLAGANEQYF.

The gene calls are TRBV20-1 and TRBJ2-7, with D uncertain. V lost 7 bases and J 0 bases, leaving 7 bases between the germline ends. Germline CDR1 reads DFQATT; CDR2 reads SNEGSKA (reference sequence). The CDR3 totals 11 residues. The CDR3 coding sequence is TGCAGTGGGACGGACTCCTACGAGCAGTACTTC. Translated, it gives CSGTDSYEQYF.

The chain couples TRBV14 to TRBJ2-7; D is undetermined. There are 16 residues in the CDR3. Germline loops: CDR1 SGHDN, CDR2 FVKESK. V lost 1 base to trimming and J lost 1 base, with 14 bases between them. Here the CDR3 DNA reads TGTGCCAGCAGCCAAGTCCCGGGCACCTATTCCTACGAGCAGTACTTC. Amino acids: CASSQVPGTYSYEQYF.

The chain carries TRBV19 and TRBJ2-1; perhaps TRBD2 as D (5 bases). The CDR3 spans 13 residues. The V and J ends lost 3 bases and 6 bases respectively, with 9 bases between them. Germline CDR1 is LNHDA and CDR2 is SQIVND (reference sequence). CDR3 DNA: TGTGCCAGTAGTATTTCCAGCGGCAATGAGCAGTTCTTC. Its translation is CASSISSGNEQFF.

The chain has TRBV13 and TRBJ2-7; maybe TRBD1 (6 bases). This CDR3 is 13 amino acids long. Germline CDR1 PRHDT, CDR2 FYEKMQ (reference sequence). V was cut by 8 bases and J by 6 bases, with 17 bases left in between. Here the CDR3 DNA reads TGTGCCAGCCGCGGCCGCCGGGACACCGAGCAGTACTTC. Its protein product is CASRGRRDTEQYF.

The chain recombines TRBV7-8 with TRBJ2-5, with TRBD2 matching 13 bases. The CDR3 extends over 18 amino acids. Germline CDR1 reads SGHVS; CDR2 reads FQNEAQ. Losses at the gene ends were 5 bases for V and 5 bases for J; bases not matched to a gene: 14. The CDR3 protein is CASSDPVLAGGRMETQYF. The CDR3 bases are TGTGCCAGCAGCGACCCCGTACTAGCGGGAGGGCGTATGGAGACCCAGTACTTC.

The chain links TRBV5-6 to TRBJ2-5; TRBD1 might be the D (5 bases). This CDR3 region has 13 residues. The germline V and J ends were trimmed by 3 bases and 5 bases, with 11 bases remaining between them. Germline V gives CDR1 SGHDT, CDR2 YYEEEE. This CDR3 is CASSWTIGETQYF. CDR3 sequence (DNA): TGTGCCAGCAGCTGGACAATTGGGGAGACCCAGTACTTC.

In regard to this clone: At one end, the junction sequence differs from germline, possibly due to a read error. The V gene is TRBV11-2, the J gene TRBJ2-7; 11 positions agree with TRBD2. Per germline, CDR1 SGHAT and CDR2 FQNNGV. CDR3 length equals 16 residues. Here the CDR3 DNA reads TGTGCCAGCAGTTGGATAGCGGGAGGGGGGTCCTACGGGCAGTACTTC. Protein: CASSWIAGGGSYGQYF. The full variable domain, in which reference TRBV11-2 and TRBJ2-7 provide the parts outside the CDR3, is EAGVAQSPRYKIIEKRQSVAFWCNPISGHATLYWYQQILGQGPKLLIQFQNNGVVDDSQLPKDRFSAERLKGVDSTLKIQPAKLEDSAVYLCASSWIAGGGSYGQYFGPGTRLTVT.

This chain uses TRBV27 with TRBJ2-3, with a weak D call TRBD2 (6 bases). Per germline, CDR1 MNHEY and CDR2 SMNVEV (reference sequence). This CDR3 is 13 amino acids long. Trimming pared 8 bases from V and 1 base from J, leaving 10 bases between. The CDR3 is CASSWRGTDTQYF. CDR3 DNA sequence: TGTGCCAGCTCTTGGAGGGGCACAGATACGCAGTATTTT.

The chain joins TRBV10-3 to TRBJ2-1; TRBD2 matches 7 bases. CDR1 and CDR2 from the germline V gene are ENHRY and SYGVKD. CDR3 length: 15 residues. With V trimmed by 8 bases and J by 8 bases, 15 bases remained unmatched. This CDR3 is CAIQAGDYNVHEQFF. CDR3 sequence (DNA): TGTGCCATCCAGGCGGGGGACTATAATGTCCATGAGCAGTTCTTC.

V is TRBV7-3 and J is TRBJ2-5; 12 nucleotides line up with TRBD2. V shed 5 bases, J shed 4 bases, and the junction held 5 bases outside the gene matches. CDR1 and CDR2 (germline): SGHTA, FQGTGA. This CDR3 spans 15 amino acids. This chain's CDR3 is CASSPTSGRGETQYF. The DNA for the CDR3 is TGTGCCAGCAGCCCGACTAGCGGGAGAGGAGAGACCCAGTACTTC.

The chain couples TRBV4-1 to TRBJ2-7; a weak D match, TRBD2 (6 bases). The V end was cut by 1 base, the J end by 3 bases, with 19 bases between. The CDR3 has 17 amino acids. Germline CDR1 is MGHRA and CDR2 is YSYEKL. The CDR3 spells CASSQGPFDGSNYEQYF. The CDR3 DNA reads as TGCGCCAGCAGCCAAGGGCCTTTCGACGGGAGTAACTACGAGCAGTACTTC.

J is TRBJ2-1 and V is TRBV14, with 11 bases identical to TRBD2. Per the germline V gene, CDR1 is SGHDN and CDR2 is FVKESK. The CDR3 is 19 residues long. J was trimmed by 7 bases and V by 0 bases; bases with no gene match: 14. CDR3 sequence: CASSQDFGPLAGAVNEQFF. The CDR3 bases are TGTGCCAGCAGCCAAGATTTTGGTCCACTAGCGGGAGCCGTTAATGAGCAGTTCTTC.

In this sample, this clone turned up once. The J gene is TRBJ2-5, the V gene TRBV7-9, with 11 bases identical to TRBD1. The DNA end is more similar to TRBJ2-7, so the J call may be wrong. This CDR3 is 17 amino acids long. Germline V lookup: CDR1 SEHNR, CDR2 FQNEAQ (reference sequence). This chain's CDR3 is CASSLAGQGELSYEQYF. The CDR3 bases are TGTGCCAGCAGCTTAGCGGGACAGGGGGAACTCTCCTACGAGCAGTACTTC.

The rearrangement uses TRBV5-6 and TRBJ1-2, with 8 positions matching TRBD1. CDR3 length: 13 residues. Germline CDR1 reads SGHDT; CDR2 reads YYEEEE. The V and J ends lost 3 bases and 5 bases, in that order; junction bases with no gene match: 3. The CDR3 DNA is TGTGCCAGCAGCTCGACAGGGGTTTATGGCTACACCTTC. Its protein is CASSSTGVYGYTF.

The J gene is TRBJ2-7, the V gene TRBV4-1; TRBD1 matches at 10 bases. This CDR3 comprises 17 residues. Trimming took 0 bases from V and 2 from J; bases not matched to a gene: 7. The V gene's germline CDR1 is MGHRA and CDR2 YSYEKL. In DNA, the CDR3 is TGCGCCAGCAGCCAAGATCCCTCAGGACAGGGGGCCTACGAGCAGTACTTC. This sequence encodes CASSQDPSGQGAYEQYF.

The chain links TRBV6-6 to TRBJ2-1, with D tentatively TRBD1 (6 bases). Germline V gene lookup returns CDR1 MNHNY and CDR2 SVGAGI (reference sequence). The length of the CDR3 is 13 residues. Trimming cost V 5 bases and J 15 bases, with 20 bases left between them. CDR3 nucleotide sequence: TGTGCCAGCAGTCCTTTCGGACAGTCCTCGGGGTTCTTC. It specifies CASSPFGQSSGFF.